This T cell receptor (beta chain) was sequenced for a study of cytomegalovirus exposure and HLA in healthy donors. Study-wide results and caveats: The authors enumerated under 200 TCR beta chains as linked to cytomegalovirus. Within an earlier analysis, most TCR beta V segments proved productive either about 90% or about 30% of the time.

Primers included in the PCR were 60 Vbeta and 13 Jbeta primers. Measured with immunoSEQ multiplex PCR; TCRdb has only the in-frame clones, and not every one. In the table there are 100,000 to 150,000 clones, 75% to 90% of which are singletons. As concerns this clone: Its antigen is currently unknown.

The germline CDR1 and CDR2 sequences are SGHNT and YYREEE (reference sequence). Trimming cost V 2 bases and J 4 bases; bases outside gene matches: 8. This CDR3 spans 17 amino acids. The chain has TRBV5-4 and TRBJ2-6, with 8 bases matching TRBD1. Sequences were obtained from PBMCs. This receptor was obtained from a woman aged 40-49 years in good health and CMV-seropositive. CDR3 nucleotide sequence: TGTGCCAGCAGCTTACCTCGACAGGGGACAGGGGCCAACGTCCTGACTTTC. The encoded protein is CASSLPRQGTGANVLTF.